The 13 T cell receptor beta chains below come from one sample, sequenced in a study of shared clonotypes between healthy human individuals. Assay: immunoSEQ multiplex PCR; the TCRdb copy retains only in-frame clones and omits some. The repertoire holds about 490,000 clones, with more than 75% as singletons. Sequencing used PBMCs. These receptor sequences come from a woman in her thirties or forties in good health. Some clones in this sample may be carry-over from other donors' samples.

This chain joins TRBV7-3 and TRBJ1-1; 9 bases fit TRBD1. The junction had 4 bases not matched to a gene; V was cut back by 4 bases and J by 1 base. The CDR3 has 15 amino acids. The germline gives CDR1 SGHTA, CDR2 FQGTGA. The CDR3 nucleotides are TGTGCCAGCAGCTCACAGGGGGCGGGGAACACTGAAGCTTTCTTT. Translating gives CASSSQGAGNTEAFF.

CDR3 protein: CASSGPLLGTEAFF. CDR3 DNA sequence: TGCGCCAGCAGCGGGCCCCTTCTGGGCACTGAAGCTTTCTTT. The rearrangement links TRBV4-1 to TRBJ1-1; no definite D call. Trimming shortened V by 5 bases and J by 4 bases, and 14 bases separated the two germline ends. Per the germline V gene, CDR1 is MGHRA and CDR2 is YSYEKL. CDR3 length: 14 amino acids.

The chain carries TRBV13 and TRBJ2-7; tentative D call: TRBD1 (6 bases). Trimming took off 5 bases at V and 1 base at J, with 12 bases between the two ends. Germline values: CDR1 PRHDT, CDR2 FYEKMQ (reference sequence). This CDR3 contains 14 residues. CDR3: CASSTTGLSYEQYF. The CDR3 DNA follows: TGTGCCAGCAGCACAACAGGGTTATCCTACGAGCAGTACTTC.

This rearrangement joins TRBV12-2 to TRBJ2-5. TRBV12-2 is a pseudogene. This CDR3 spans 12 amino acids. The CDR3 DNA reads TGTCTCTGGCAGGTAGAGAGGGGGACCCAGTACTTC. It translates to CLWQVERGTQYF.

This clone was observed a few times. The same CDR3 can be traced to other DNA sequences in this sample. The genes are TRBV30 and TRBJ1-5; D call uncertain. This CDR3 contains 13 residues. Germline CDR1 reads GTSNPN; CDR2 reads SVGIG (reference sequence). Trimming cost V 0 bases and J 1 base, with 4 bases left between them. As DNA, the CDR3 is TGTGCCTGGAGTGTGGGGAGCAATCAGCCCCAGCATTTT. This translates into CAWSVGSNQPQHF.

Comment on this clone: An end of the junction differs from the germline gene, which may be a read error. Different DNA sequences within this sample yield the same CDR3. This chain links TRBV5-4 with TRBJ2-2; 7 positions agree with TRBD2. The CDR3 totals 16 residues. CDR1 is SGHNT, CDR2 YYREEE, per germline (reference sequence). Here the CDR3 DNA reads TGCGCCAGCAGCCAAGATACGCTGGGAGGGCCCGGGGAGCTGTTTTTT. This sequence encodes CASSQDTLGGPGELFF.

This rearrangement joins TRBV28 to TRBJ2-3, with TRBD2 matching over 9 bases. Per the germline V gene, CDR1 is MDHEN and CDR2 is SYDVKM. Losses at the gene ends were 8 bases for V and 0 bases for J; bases not matched to a gene: 3. The CDR3 runs 14 residues. CDR3 DNA: TGTGCCAGCTTTAGCGGGAGCAGCACAGATACGCAGTATTTT. Amino acids: CASFSGSSTDTQYF.

This clone has just a few counts. V and J are TRBV2 and TRBJ2-1, with D possibly TRBD1 on 7 matching bases. CDR3 length: 14 residues. Between the trimmed V and J ends, which lost 3 bases and 6 bases, there was a span of 12 bases. Per the germline V gene, CDR1 is SNHLY and CDR2 is FYNNEI. The chain's CDR3 is CASSDPGGFNEQFF. CDR3 coding DNA: TGTGCCAGCAGTGATCCAGGGGGGTTCAATGAGCAGTTCTTC.

Remarks on this clone: A read error is likely here: a far larger clone is one base away. The CDR3, as DNA: TGCAGCCCCGAAATGGTCCCCCATGGCTACACCTTC. This codes for CSPEMVPHGYTF. V is TRBV29-1 and J is TRBJ1-2, with D unclear. CDR1 SQVTM and CDR2 ANQGSEA come from the germline V gene. The V gene lost 8 bases and the J gene lost 6 bases, with 16 bases spanning the gap. CDR3 length: 12 amino acids.

The chain recombines TRBV25-1 with TRBJ2-7; 9 bases align to TRBD1. CDR3 length: 16 amino acids. Germline V CDR1 and CDR2: MGHDK, SYGVNS. V shed 0 bases and J 2 bases; nucleotides not matched to a gene: 5. This chain's CDR3 is CASSEYGQGCTYEQYF. In DNA, the CDR3 is TGTGCCAGCAGTGAATACGGACAGGGGTGCACCTACGAGCAGTACTTC.

This clone was recorded only once. V gene TRBV6-1 combines with J gene TRBJ2-7, with D possibly TRBD2 on 6 matching bases. The CDR3 contains 13 residues. Looked up from germline, CDR1 is MNHNS and CDR2 is SASEGT. Trimming took off 7 bases at V and 1 base at J, with 11 bases between the two ends. This CDR3 is CASMGLASYEQYF. Here the CDR3 DNA reads TGTGCCAGCATGGGACTCGCATCCTACGAGCAGTACTTC.

On this clone: The identical CDR3 is also encoded by other nucleotide sequences in the sample. The chain employs TRBV7-9 and TRBJ2-1; D ambiguous. Germline values: CDR1 SEHNR, CDR2 FQNEAQ (reference sequence). Trimming removed 5 bases from V and 3 bases from J, with 5 bases in between. The CDR3 spans 12 residues. The CDR3 protein is CASSLSYNEQFF. The CDR3 region has the DNA TGTGCCAGCAGCCTAAGCTACAATGAGCAGTTCTTC. Supplemented by reference TRBV7-9 and TRBJ2-1, the full variable domain reads DTGVSQNPRHKITKRGQNVTFRCDPISEHNRLYWYRQTLGQGPEFLTYFQNEAQLEKSRLLSDRFSAERPKGSFSTLEIQRTEQGDSAMYLCASSLSYNEQFFGPGTRLTVL.

The V gene is TRBV15, the J gene TRBJ2-3; D is unresolved. V was trimmed by 4 bases and J by 6 bases, leaving 14 bases between them. This CDR3 has 14 residues. Germline CDR1 and CDR2: LNHNV and YYDKDF (reference sequence). The CDR3 DNA reads TGTGCCACCAGCACCTCCCGCGCTCTCGATACGCAGTATTTT. It encodes CATSTSRALDTQYF.